Below are 28 T cell receptor beta chains sequenced from a single sample in a study of beta chain features in type 1 diabetes. All of the isolated RNA was reverse transcribed, so expressed TCRB transcripts were sequenced. Method: immunoSEQ multiplex PCR; TCRdb's copy keeps in-frame clones and lacks some. The sample holds under 300,000 clones, 25% to 30% seen once. The sample comprised central memory CD4+ T cells from blood. The receptor set was obtained from a man in his thirties or forties in good health.

The chain employs TRBV7-2 and TRBJ2-7; D is undetermined. Trimming shortened V by 2 bases and J by 5 bases, and 13 bases separated the two germline ends. The CDR3 length is 14 residues. Germline V gene data show CDR1 as SGHTA and CDR2 as FQGNSA. CDR3 region: CASSLLAELDEQYF. Written as DNA, the CDR3 is TGTGCCAGCAGCTTATTGGCGGAGTTAGACGAGCAGTACTTC.

This clone occurred a few times. The chain has TRBV10-1 and TRBJ2-1; a possible D gene is TRBD2 (6 bases). The CDR3 sequence is 14 residues long. CDR1 and CDR2 from the germline V gene are WNHNN and SYGVQD (reference sequence). V dropped 5 bases and J dropped 5 bases, with 13 bases sitting between them. The CDR3 nucleotides read TGCGCCAGCAGTTCCAGCGGCGGGAACAATGAGCAGTTCTTC. The encoded protein is CASSSSGGNNEQFF.

This clone was observed a few times. The chain employs TRBV5-4 and TRBJ2-1; D not certain. The CDR3 extends over 15 amino acids. Germline V gene data show CDR1 as SGHNT and CDR2 as YYREEE (reference sequence). Trimming removed 1 base at V and 0 bases at J, with 8 bases between. DNA of the CDR3: TGTGCCAGCAGCTTGCAATTGAGCTCCTACAATGAGCAGTTCTTC. It codes for CASSLQLSSYNEQFF.

The rearrangement links TRBV7-2 to TRBJ1-1, with a weak D call TRBD1 (5 bases). Trimming stripped 4 bases from V and 11 bases from J, with 20 bases between. Germline loops: CDR1 SGHTA, CDR2 FQGNSA. The CDR3 length is 14 residues. CDR3 sequence: CASSSHGGAKEAFF. For the CDR3, the DNA is TGTGCCAGCAGCTCCCACGGCGGGGCGAAGGAGGCTTTCTTT.

This clone has ten or more counts. The same CDR3 can be traced to other DNA sequences in this sample. The chain joins TRBV5-1 to TRBJ1-1; TRBD1 is a possible D gene (6 bases). With 3 bases removed from V and 1 base from J, the gap between germline ends came to 10 bases. This CDR3 has 14 amino acids. Germline CDR1 SGHRS, CDR2 YFSETQ. CDR3: CASSSGQPNTEAFF. CDR3 nucleotide sequence: TGCGCCAGCAGCTCAGGACAGCCGAACACTGAAGCTTTCTTT.

This rearrangement joins TRBV7-2 to TRBJ1-5, with 7 bases fitting TRBD1. Trimming removed 3 bases from V and 2 bases from J; junction bases left unmatched: 1. The CDR3 totals 14 residues. Germline CDR1 reads SGHTA; CDR2 reads FQGNSA. In DNA, the CDR3 is TGTGCCAGCAGCTTGACAGGGCGCAATCAGCCCCAGCATTTT. This translates into CASSLTGRNQPQHF.

Only a few counts were recorded for this clone. This chain connects TRBV29-1 to TRBJ2-5; 7 nucleotides align to TRBD2. Germline V lookup: CDR1 SQVTM, CDR2 ANQGSEA. Losses at the gene ends were 3 bases for V and 2 bases for J; bases not matched to a gene: 3. CDR3 length: 13 amino acids. CDR3 bases: TGCAGCGTTGACACTAGCGTGCAAGAGACCCAGTACTTC. Translating it yields CSVDTSVQETQYF.

This clone was recorded a few times. The genes are TRBV11-2 and TRBJ2-1; 12 bases fit TRBD2. CDR1 is SGHAT, CDR2 FQNNGV, per germline. The CDR3 contains 15 residues. The V and J ends lost 5 bases and 7 bases, in that order; junction bases with no gene match: 6. The CDR3 loop is CASSRGLAGMNEQFF. DNA for the CDR3: TGTGCCAGCAGCCGCGGACTAGCGGGGATGAATGAGCAGTTCTTC.

This sequence joins TRBV11-2 and TRBJ2-1; D may be TRBD1 or TRBD2 (5 bases each). Trimming removed 3 bases from V and 9 bases from J, with 12 bases in between. The CDR3 is 13 residues long. In germline, CDR1 is SGHAT, CDR2 FQNNGV. The CDR3 DNA follows: TGTGCCAGCAGCTTGGGACCGACGGGTGAGCAGTTCTTC. Protein: CASSLGPTGEQFF.

This clone appeared a few times. This chain uses TRBV4-2 with TRBJ2-1; D gene unclear. Between the trimmed V and J ends, which lost 0 bases and 7 bases, there was a span of 10 bases. CDR1 LGHNA and CDR2 YNFKEQ come from the germline V gene. This CDR3 has 14 amino acids. The CDR3 is CASSQDRQANEQFF. DNA of the CDR3: TGTGCCAGCAGCCAAGATCGGCAGGCTAATGAGCAGTTCTTC.

This clone was counted between two and nine times. V usage is TRBV5-6 and J usage is TRBJ1-1; D gene unclear. There are 13 residues in the CDR3. In germline, CDR1 is SGHDT, CDR2 YYEEEE. V lost 0 bases and J lost 1, with 4 bases in between. CDR3 in DNA: TGTGCCAGCAGCTTGGCCAAGAACACTGAAGCTTTCTTT. Its translation is CASSLAKNTEAFF.

V is TRBV11-2 and J is TRBJ2-7; no clear D gene. The CDR3 spans 17 residues. Germline CDR1 is SGHAT and CDR2 is FQNNGV. V lost 1 base and J 0 bases, leaving 16 bases between the germline ends. The CDR3: CASSLGAGRMNSYEQYF. The CDR3 DNA follows: TGTGCCAGCAGCTTAGGAGCCGGCAGGATGAACTCCTACGAGCAGTACTTC.

This clone came up a few times. The V gene is TRBV9, the J gene TRBJ2-7; TRBD2 aligns across 8 bases. J gave up 3 bases and V 0 bases, and 5 bases lay outside the gene matches. The CDR3 runs 15 residues. Germline-derived CDR1 and CDR2 are SGDLS and YYNGEE. CDR3 nucleotide sequence: TGTGCCAGCAGCGTAGGCCCAGCGGGAGACTACGAGCAGTACTTC. This translates into CASSVGPAGDYEQYF.

This clone was counted only a few times. The rearrangement links TRBV30 to TRBJ2-1; 8 bases match TRBD1. After removal of 3 bases from V and 7 bases from J, the junction contained 11 bases not matched to a gene. The CDR3 spans 15 residues. The germline V gene has CDR1 GTSNPN and CDR2 SVGIG (reference sequence). The chain's CDR3 is CAWSVDRGPLNEQFF. The CDR3 DNA follows: TGTGCCTGGAGCGTCGACAGGGGTCCCTTGAATGAGCAGTTCTTC.

The chain combines TRBV14 with TRBJ2-2; possible D gene TRBD1, 5 bases. This CDR3 is 13 amino acids long. Germline V CDR1 and CDR2: SGHDN, FVKESK. Trimming removed 5 bases at V and 7 bases at J, with 11 bases between. The CDR3 protein is CASSAQGLGELFF. CDR3 DNA sequence: TGTGCCAGCAGCGCTCAGGGTCTCGGGGAGCTGTTTTTT. Full variable domain (missing parts from reference TRBV14 and TRBJ2-2): EAGVTQFPSHSVIEKGQTVTLRCDPISGHDNLYWYRRVMGKEIKFLLHFVKESKQDESGMPNNRFLAERTGGTYSTLKVQPAELEDSGVYFCASSAQGLGELFFGEGSRLTVL.

With respect to this clone: With only one base between it and a far larger clone, this is likely a read error. The rearrangement links TRBV19 to TRBJ1-1, with a possible D match to TRBD1 (5 bases). The CDR3 contains 14 residues. Germline loops: CDR1 LNHDA, CDR2 SQIVND (reference sequence). The CDR3 coding sequence is TGTTCCAGTATTAGCACAGGAACTTACACTGAAGCTTTCTTT. Protein sequence: CSSISTGTYTEAFF.

The V gene is TRBV29-1, the J gene TRBJ2-2; D unclear. Trimming shortened V by 3 bases and J by 6 bases, and 11 bases separated the two germline ends. CDR1 is SQVTM, CDR2 ANQGSEA, per germline. The CDR3 is 13 residues long. In DNA form, the CDR3 reads TGCAGCGTTGAGATAGGTGTAGCCGGGGAGCTGTTTTTT. Protein sequence: CSVEIGVAGELFF.

In its sample, this clone was seen a few times. The chain uses TRBV7-6 and TRBJ2-7; D is undetermined. Germline V CDR1 and CDR2: SGHVS, FNYEAQ. The CDR3 has 13 residues. Trimming took off 1 base at V and 3 bases at J, with 7 bases between the two ends. CDR3: CASSLGSLYEQYF. The CDR3 DNA reads as TGTGCCAGCAGCTTAGGATCTCTCTACGAGCAGTACTTC.

This clone came up a few times. This chain joins TRBV6-6 and TRBJ2-3; possible D gene TRBD1, 6 bases. V was pared by 6 bases and J by 6 bases, with 19 bases between. The CDR3 is 15 residues long. Looked up from germline, CDR1 is MNHNY and CDR2 is SVGAGI (reference sequence). The CDR3 spells CASSSGQSSGDTQYF. For the CDR3, the DNA is TGTGCCAGCAGCTCAGGACAGTCCTCCGGGGATACGCAGTATTTT.

The V and J genes are TRBV18 and TRBJ2-3, with unresolved D. V lost 6 bases and J lost 6, with 16 bases in between. Looked up from germline, CDR1 is KGHSH and CDR2 is LQKENI. The CDR3 covers 14 residues. The CDR3 reads CASSPTLGADTQYF. The CDR3 bases are TGTGCCAGCTCCCCTACCCTGGGTGCGGATACGCAGTATTTT.

A few counts support this clone. The J gene is TRBJ2-7, the V gene TRBV6-5; no clear D. Germline CDR1 is MNHEY and CDR2 is SVGAGI. Trimming stripped 5 bases from V and 3 bases from J, with 8 bases between. The CDR3 is 12 amino acids. For the CDR3, the DNA is TGTGCCAGCAGTCCGTCTCACTACGAGCAGTACTTC. Protein sequence: CASSPSHYEQYF.

The genes are TRBV30 and TRBJ2-2, with D hard to call. Germline-derived CDR1 and CDR2 are GTSNPN and SVGIG (reference sequence). There are 16 residues in the CDR3. V lost 2 bases to trimming and J lost 0 bases, with 13 bases between them. The CDR3 spells CAWSIELLANTGELFF. The CDR3 nucleotides are TGTGCCTGGAGTATCGAACTCCTCGCGAACACCGGGGAGCTGTTTTTT.

The V gene is TRBV5-1, the J gene TRBJ1-4; D unresolved. Looked up from germline, CDR1 is SGHRS and CDR2 is YFSETQ. The CDR3 contains 12 residues. Between the trimmed V and J ends, which lost 5 bases and 8 bases, there was a span of 10 bases. The CDR3 region has the DNA TGCGCCAGCAGATCGGACGGGGAAAAACTGTTTTTT. Translating it yields CASRSDGEKLFF.

The V gene is TRBV5-1, the J gene TRBJ2-7, with TRBD2 matching 10 bases. V was clipped by 2 bases and J by 3 bases; unmatched bases: 2. Germline CDR1 SGHRS, CDR2 YFSETQ. The CDR3 consists of 14 residues. The CDR3 nucleotides are TGCGCCAGCAGCTTTTCTAGCGGGAGCTACGAGCAGTACTTC. Amino acids: CASSFSSGSYEQYF. Complete variable domain (other parts from reference TRBV5-1 and TRBJ2-7): KAGVTQTPRYLIKTRGQQVTLSCSPISGHRSVSWYQQTPGQGLQFLFEYFSETQRNKGNFPGRFSGRQFSNSRSEMNVSTLELGDSALYLCASSFSSGSYEQYFGPGTRLTVT.

This clone was seen a few times. The J gene is TRBJ2-5, the V gene TRBV11-2; no clear D. The CDR3 loop spans 11 amino acids. CDR1 is SGHAT and CDR2 is FQNNGV in the germline V gene. V gave up 5 bases and J gave up 3 bases, with 4 bases separating them. For the CDR3, the DNA is TGTGCCAGCAGCCATAAAGAGACCCAGTACTTC. Its translation is CASSHKETQYF.

The chain carries TRBV2 and TRBJ1-3; tentative D call: TRBD1 (6 bases). The CDR3 totals 15 residues. The germline gives CDR1 SNHLY, CDR2 FYNNEI. V dropped 5 bases and J dropped 4 bases, with 15 bases sitting between them. In DNA, the CDR3 is TGTGCCAGCAGTATTTCCAGGGGTGGAGGAAACACCATATATTTT. Amino acid sequence: CASSISRGGGNTIYF.

This clone was counted only a few times. This chain links TRBV7-9 with TRBJ2-7; possibly TRBD1 for D (5 bases). The V end was cut by 5 bases, the J end by 6 bases, with 20 bases between. This CDR3 comprises 15 residues. Germline V gene sequence: CDR1 SEHNR, CDR2 FQNEAQ (reference sequence). The DNA for the CDR3 is TGTGCCAGCAGCCCCCAAGGTGGGGCCTCAACCGAGCAGTACTTC. This codes for CASSPQGGASTEQYF.

The rearrangement uses TRBV4-3 and TRBJ1-4; D is ambiguous. V was cut by 0 bases and J by 2 bases, with 10 bases left in between. The CDR3 is made up of 16 amino acids. Germline CDR1 is LGHNA and CDR2 is YSLEER. In DNA form, the CDR3 reads TGCGCCAGCAGCCAAGACGGCACTTTGACTAATGAAAAACTGTTTTTT. Translating it yields CASSQDGTLTNEKLFF.